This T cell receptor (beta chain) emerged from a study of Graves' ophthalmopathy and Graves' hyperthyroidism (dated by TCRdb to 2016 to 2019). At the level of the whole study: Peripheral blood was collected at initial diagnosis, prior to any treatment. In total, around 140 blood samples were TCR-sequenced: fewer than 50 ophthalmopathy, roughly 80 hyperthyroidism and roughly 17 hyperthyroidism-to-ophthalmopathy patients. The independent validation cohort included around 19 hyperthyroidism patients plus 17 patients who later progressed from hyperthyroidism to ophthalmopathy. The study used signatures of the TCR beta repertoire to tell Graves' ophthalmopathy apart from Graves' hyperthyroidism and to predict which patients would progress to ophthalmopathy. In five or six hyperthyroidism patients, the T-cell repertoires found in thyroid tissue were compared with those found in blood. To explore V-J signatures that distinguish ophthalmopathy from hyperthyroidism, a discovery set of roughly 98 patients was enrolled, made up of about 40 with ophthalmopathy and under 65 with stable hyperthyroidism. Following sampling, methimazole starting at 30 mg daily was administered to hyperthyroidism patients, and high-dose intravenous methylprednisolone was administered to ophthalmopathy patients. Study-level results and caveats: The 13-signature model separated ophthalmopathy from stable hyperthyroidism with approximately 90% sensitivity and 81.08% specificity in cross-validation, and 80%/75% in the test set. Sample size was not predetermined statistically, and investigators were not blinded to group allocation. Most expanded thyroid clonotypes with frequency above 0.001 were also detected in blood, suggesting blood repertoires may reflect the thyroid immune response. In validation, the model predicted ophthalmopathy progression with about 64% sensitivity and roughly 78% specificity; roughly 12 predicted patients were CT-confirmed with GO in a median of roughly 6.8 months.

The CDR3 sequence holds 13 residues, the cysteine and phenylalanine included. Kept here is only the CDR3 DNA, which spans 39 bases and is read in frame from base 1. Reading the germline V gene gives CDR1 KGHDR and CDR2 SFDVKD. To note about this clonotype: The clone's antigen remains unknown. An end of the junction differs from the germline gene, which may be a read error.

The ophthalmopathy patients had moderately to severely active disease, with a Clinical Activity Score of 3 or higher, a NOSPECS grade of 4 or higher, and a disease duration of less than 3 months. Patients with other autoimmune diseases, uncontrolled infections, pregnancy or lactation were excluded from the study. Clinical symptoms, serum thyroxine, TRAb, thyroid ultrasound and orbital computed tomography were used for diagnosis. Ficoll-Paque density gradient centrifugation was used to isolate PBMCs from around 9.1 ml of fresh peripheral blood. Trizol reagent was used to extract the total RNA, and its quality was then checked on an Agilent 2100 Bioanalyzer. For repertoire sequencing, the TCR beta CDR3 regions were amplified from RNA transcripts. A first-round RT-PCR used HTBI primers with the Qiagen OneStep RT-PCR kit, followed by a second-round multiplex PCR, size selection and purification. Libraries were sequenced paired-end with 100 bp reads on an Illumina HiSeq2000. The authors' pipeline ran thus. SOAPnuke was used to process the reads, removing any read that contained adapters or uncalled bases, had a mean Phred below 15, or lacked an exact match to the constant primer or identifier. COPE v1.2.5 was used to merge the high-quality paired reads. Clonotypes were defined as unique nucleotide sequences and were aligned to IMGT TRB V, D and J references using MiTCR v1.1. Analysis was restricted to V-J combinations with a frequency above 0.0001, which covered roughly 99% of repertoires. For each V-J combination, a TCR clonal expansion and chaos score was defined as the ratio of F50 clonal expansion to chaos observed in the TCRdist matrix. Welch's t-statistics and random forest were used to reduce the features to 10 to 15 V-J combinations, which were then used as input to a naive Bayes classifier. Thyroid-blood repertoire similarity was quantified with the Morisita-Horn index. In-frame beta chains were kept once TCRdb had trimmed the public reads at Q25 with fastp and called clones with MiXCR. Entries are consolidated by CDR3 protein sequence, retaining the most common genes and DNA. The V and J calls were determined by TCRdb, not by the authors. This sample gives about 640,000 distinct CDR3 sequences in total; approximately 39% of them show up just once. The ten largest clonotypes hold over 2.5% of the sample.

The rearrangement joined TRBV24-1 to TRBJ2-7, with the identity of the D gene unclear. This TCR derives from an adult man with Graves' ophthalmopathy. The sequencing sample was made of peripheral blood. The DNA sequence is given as TGTGCCACCAGTGCGGACGAAAGCTACAAGCAGTACTTC. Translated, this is CATSADESYKQYF.